Only a few counts were recorded for the clone carrying this TCR beta chain. Its antigen remains unknown. In TCRdb, the 5' RACE reads were re-called with MiXCR into one record per CDR3 protein. The sample contains 1.5 million to 2 million distinct CDR3 sequences, about 32% of which appear only once. This entry is derived from a study of identical twins. Only healthy Caucasians were enrolled as donors. Study-level results: Because invariant MAIT and iNKT cells could be present, zero-insertion analyses could be partly confounded.

This CDR3 region has 11 residues. CDR1 is ENHRY, CDR2 SYGVKD, per germline. V was cut by 5 bases and J by 3 bases, with 5 bases left in between. V gene TRBV10-3 combines with J gene TRBJ2-7, with D uncertain. The sequence came from a newborn girl in good health. Input material: cord blood. CDR3 nucleotide sequence: TGTGCCATCAGTTCCAACTACGAGCAGTACTTC. As protein: CAISSNYEQYF.